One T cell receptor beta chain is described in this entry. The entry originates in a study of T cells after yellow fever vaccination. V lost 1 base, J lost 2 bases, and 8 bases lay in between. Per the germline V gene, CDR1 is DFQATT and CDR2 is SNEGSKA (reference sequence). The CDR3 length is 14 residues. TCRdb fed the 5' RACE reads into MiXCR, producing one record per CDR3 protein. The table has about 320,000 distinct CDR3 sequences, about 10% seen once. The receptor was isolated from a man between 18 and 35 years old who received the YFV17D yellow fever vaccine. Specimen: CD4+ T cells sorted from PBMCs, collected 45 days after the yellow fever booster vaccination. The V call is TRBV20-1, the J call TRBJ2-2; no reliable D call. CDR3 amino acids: CSARGNGNTGELFF. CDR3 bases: TGCAGTGCTAGAGGGAACGGTAACACCGGGGAGCTGTTTTTT.